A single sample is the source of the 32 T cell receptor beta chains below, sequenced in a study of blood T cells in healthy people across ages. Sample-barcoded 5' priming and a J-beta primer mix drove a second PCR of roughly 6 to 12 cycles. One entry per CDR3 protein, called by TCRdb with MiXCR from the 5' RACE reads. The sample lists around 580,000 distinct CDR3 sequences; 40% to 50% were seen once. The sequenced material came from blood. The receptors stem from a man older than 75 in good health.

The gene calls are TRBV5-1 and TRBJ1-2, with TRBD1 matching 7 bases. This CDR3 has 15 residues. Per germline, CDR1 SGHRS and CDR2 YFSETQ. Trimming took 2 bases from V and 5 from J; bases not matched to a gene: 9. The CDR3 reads CASSLGDRSVYGYTF. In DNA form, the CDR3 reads TGCGCCAGCAGCTTAGGGGACAGAAGCGTATATGGCTACACCTTC. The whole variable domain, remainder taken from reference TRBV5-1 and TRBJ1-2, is KAGVTQTPRYLIKTRGQQVTLSCSPISGHRSVSWYQQTPGQGLQFLFEYFSETQRNKGNFPGRFSGRQFSNSRSEMNVSTLELGDSALYLCASSLGDRSVYGYTFGSGTRLTVV.

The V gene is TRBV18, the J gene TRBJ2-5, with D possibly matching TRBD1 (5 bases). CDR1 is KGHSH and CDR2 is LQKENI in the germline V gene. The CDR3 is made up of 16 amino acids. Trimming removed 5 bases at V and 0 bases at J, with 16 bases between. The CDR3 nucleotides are TGTGCCAGCTCAACGCAGAAACAGGAGAACCAAGAGACCCAGTACTTC. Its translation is CASSTQKQENQETQYF.

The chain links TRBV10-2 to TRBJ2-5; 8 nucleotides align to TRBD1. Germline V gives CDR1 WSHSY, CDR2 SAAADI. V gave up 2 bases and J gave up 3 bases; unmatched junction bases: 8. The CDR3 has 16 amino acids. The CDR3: CASSEGRGPGKETQYF. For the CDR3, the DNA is TGCGCCAGCAGTGAGGGCAGGGGGCCTGGGAAAGAGACCCAGTACTTC.

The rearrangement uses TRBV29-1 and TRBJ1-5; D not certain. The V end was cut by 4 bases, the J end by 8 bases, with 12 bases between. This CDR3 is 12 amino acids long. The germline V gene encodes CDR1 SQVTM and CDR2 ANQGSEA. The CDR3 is CSVVSPGEPQHF. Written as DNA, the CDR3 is TGCAGCGTTGTTTCTCCCGGGGAGCCCCAGCATTTT.

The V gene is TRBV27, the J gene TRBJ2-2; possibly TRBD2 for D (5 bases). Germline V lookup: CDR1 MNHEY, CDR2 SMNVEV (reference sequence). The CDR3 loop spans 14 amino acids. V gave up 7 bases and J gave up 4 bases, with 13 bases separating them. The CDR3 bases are TGTGCCAGCATTCCCTTGGGGAGCACCGGGGAGCTGTTTTTT. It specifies CASIPLGSTGELFF.

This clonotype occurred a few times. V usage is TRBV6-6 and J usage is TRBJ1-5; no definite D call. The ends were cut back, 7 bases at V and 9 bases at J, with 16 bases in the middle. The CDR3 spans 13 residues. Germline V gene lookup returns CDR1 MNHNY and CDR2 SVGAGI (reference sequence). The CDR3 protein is CASTSVGEGPQHF. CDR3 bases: TGTGCCAGCACCTCAGTTGGGGAAGGGCCCCAGCATTTT.

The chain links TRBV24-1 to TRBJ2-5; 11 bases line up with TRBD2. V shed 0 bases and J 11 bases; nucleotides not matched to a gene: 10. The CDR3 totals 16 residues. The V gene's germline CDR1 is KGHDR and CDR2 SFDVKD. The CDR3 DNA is TGTGCCACCAGTGATTTGCAACTAGCGGGAGCTGGTGAGCAGTACTTC. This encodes CATSDLQLAGAGEQYF.

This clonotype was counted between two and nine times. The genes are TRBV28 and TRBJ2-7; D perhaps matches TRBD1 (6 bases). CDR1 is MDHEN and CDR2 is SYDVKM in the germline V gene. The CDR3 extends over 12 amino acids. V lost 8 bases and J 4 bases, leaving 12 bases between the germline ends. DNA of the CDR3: TGTGCCAGCCGCAACAGGGTTTACGAGCAGTACTTC. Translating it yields CASRNRVYEQYF.

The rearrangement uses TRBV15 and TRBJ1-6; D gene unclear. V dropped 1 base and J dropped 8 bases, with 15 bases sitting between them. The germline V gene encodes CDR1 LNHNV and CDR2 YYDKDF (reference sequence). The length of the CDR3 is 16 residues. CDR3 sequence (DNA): TGTGCCACCAGCAGAGGACCGACCGAAAGGGATTCACCCCTCCACTTT. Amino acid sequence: CATSRGPTERDSPLHF.

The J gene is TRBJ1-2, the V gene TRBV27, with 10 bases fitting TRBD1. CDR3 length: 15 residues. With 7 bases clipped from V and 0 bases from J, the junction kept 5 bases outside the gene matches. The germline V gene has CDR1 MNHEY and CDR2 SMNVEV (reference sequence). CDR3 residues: CASTPGTGANYGYTF. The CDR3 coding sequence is TGTGCCAGCACCCCCGGGACAGGGGCTAACTATGGCTACACCTTC.

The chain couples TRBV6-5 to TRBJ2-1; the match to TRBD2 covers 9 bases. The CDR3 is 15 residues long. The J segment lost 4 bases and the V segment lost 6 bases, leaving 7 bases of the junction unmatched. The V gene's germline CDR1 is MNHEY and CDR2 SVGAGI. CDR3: CASRRVAGVYNEQFF. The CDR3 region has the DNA TGTGCCAGCAGAAGAGTAGCGGGGGTTTACAATGAGCAGTTCTTC.

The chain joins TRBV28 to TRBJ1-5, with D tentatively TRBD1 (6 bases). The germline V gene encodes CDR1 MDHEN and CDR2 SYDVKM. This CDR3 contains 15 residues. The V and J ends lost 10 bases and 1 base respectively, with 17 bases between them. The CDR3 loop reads CATQFPGQSNQPQHF. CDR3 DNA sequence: TGTGCCACCCAGTTTCCGGGACAAAGCAATCAGCCCCAGCATTTT. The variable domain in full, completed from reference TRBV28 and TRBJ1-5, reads DVKVTQSSRYLVKRTGEKVFLECVQDMDHENMFWYRQDPGLGLRLIYFSYDVKMKEKGDIPEGYSVSREKKERFSLILESASTNQTSMYLCATQFPGQSNQPQHFGDGTRLSIL.

CDR3: CASSRAAGGPSTQYF. CDR3 coding DNA: TGTGCCAGCAGCAGAGCAGCGGGGGGGCCGTCGACCCAGTACTTC. The chain employs TRBV7-2 and TRBJ2-5, with 10 bases that match TRBD2. Trimming took 5 bases from V and 7 from J; bases not matched to a gene: 10. The CDR3 extends over 15 amino acids. CDR1 and CDR2 (germline): SGHTA, FQGNSA.

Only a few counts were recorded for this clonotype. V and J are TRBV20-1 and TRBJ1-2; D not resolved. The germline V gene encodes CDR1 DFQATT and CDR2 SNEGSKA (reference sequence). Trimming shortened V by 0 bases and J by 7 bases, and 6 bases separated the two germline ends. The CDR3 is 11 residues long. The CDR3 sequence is CSAREGGGYTF. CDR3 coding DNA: TGCAGTGCTAGAGAGGGAGGTGGCTACACCTTC.

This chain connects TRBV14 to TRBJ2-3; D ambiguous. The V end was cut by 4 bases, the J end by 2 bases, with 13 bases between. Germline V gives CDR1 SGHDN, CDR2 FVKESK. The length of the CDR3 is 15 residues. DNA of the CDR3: TGTGCCAGCAGCCCTCTCGGCCTCCTCACAGATACGCAGTATTTT. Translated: CASSPLGLLTDTQYF.

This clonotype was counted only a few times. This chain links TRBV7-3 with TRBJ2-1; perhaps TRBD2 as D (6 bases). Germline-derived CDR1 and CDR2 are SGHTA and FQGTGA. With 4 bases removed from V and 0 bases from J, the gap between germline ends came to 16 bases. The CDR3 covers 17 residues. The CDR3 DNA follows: TGTGCCAGCAGCTCGACGGCCGGGACTCTCTCCTACAATGAGCAGTTCTTC. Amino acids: CASSSTAGTLSYNEQFF.

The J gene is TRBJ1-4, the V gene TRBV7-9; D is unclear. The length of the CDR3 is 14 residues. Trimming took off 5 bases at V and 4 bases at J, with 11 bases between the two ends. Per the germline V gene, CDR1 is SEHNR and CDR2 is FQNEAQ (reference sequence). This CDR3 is CASSQAGLNEKLFF. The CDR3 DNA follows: TGTGCCAGCAGCCAAGCGGGCCTTAATGAAAAACTGTTTTTT.

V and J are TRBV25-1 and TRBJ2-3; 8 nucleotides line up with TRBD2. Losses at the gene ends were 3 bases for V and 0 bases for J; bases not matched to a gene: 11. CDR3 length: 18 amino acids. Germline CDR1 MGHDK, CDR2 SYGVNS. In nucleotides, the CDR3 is TGTGCCAGCAGTGAGAGGGATGCGGGGGGCCTTAGCACAGATACGCAGTATTTT. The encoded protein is CASSERDAGGLSTDTQYF.

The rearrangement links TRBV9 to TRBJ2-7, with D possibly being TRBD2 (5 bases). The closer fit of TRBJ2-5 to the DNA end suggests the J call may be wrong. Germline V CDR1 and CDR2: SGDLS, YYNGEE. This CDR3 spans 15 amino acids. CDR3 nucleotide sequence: TGTGCCAGCAACACCTATGGGCAGGAGGAGGAGACCCAGTACTTC. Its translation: CASNTYGQEEETQYF.

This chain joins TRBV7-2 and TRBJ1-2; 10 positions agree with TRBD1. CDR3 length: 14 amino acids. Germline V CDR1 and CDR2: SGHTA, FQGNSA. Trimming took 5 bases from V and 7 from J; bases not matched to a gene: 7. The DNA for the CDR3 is TGTGCCAGCAGCCTCGGGACAGGGGATAGTGGCTACACCTTC. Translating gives CASSLGTGDSGYTF.

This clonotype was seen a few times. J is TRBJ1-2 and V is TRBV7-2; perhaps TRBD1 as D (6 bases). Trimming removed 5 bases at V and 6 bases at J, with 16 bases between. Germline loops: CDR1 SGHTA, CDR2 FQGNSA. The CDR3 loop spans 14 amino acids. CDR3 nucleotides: TGTGCCAGCAGCCCATCAGGGGCTTCCGATGGCTACACCTTC. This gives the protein CASSPSGASDGYTF. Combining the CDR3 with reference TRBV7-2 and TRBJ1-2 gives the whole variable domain GAGVSQSPSNKVTEKGKDVELRCDPISGHTALYWYRQSLGQGLEFLIYFQGNSAPDKSGLPSDRFSAERTGGSVSTLTIQRTQQEDSAVYLCASSPSGASDGYTFGSGTRLTVV.

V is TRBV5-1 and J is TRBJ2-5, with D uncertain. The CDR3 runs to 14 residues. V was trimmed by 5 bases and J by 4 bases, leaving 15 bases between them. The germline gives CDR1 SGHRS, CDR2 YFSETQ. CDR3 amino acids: CASRVSGDGETQYF. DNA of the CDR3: TGCGCCAGCAGGGTCTCCGGCGACGGAGAGACCCAGTACTTC.

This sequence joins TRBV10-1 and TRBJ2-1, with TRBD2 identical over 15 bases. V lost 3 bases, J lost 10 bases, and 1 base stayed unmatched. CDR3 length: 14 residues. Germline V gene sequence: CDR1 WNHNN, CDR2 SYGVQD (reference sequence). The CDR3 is CASSDGLAGGEQFF. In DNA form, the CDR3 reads TGCGCCAGCAGTGATGGACTAGCGGGGGGGGAGCAGTTCTTC.

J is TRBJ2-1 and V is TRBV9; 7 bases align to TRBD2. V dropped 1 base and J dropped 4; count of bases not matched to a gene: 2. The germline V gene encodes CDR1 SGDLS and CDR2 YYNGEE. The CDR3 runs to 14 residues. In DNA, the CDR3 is TGTGCCAGCAGCGTATCTAGCGGTTACAATGAGCAGTTCTTC. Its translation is CASSVSSGYNEQFF.

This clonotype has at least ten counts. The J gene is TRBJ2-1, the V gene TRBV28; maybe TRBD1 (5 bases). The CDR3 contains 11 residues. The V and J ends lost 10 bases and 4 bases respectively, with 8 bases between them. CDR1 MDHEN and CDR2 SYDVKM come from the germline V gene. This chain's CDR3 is CATQGYNEQFF. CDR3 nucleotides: TGTGCCACCCAGGGTTACAATGAGCAGTTCTTC.

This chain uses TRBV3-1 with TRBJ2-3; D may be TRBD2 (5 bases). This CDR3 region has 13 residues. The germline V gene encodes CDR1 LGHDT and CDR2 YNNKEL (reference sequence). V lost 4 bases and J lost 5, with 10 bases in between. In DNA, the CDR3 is TGTGCCAGCAGCCCTAATGAGGGAGATACGCAGTATTTT. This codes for CASSPNEGDTQYF.

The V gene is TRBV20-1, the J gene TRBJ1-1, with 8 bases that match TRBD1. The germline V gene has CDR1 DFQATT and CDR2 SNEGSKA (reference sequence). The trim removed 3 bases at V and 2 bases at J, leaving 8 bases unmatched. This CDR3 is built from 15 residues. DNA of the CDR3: TGCAGTGCTAGGAAGGACAGGGAGATTAACACTGAAGCTTTCTTT. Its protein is CSARKDREINTEAFF.

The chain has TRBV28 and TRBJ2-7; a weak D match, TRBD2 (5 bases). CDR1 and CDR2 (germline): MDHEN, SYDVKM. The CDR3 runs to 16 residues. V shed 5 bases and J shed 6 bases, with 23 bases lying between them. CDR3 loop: CASSPRVARFRGEQYF. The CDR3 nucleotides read TGTGCCAGCAGTCCAAGGGTGGCTAGGTTCCGGGGCGAGCAGTACTTC.

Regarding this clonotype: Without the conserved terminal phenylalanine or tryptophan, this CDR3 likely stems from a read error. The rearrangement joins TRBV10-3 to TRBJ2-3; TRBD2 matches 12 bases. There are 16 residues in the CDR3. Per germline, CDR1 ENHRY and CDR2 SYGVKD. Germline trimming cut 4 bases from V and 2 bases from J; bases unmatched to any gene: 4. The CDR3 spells CAISVGLAGSTDTQYV. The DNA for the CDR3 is TGTGCCATCAGTGTCGGACTAGCGGGGTCCACAGATACGCAGTATGTT.

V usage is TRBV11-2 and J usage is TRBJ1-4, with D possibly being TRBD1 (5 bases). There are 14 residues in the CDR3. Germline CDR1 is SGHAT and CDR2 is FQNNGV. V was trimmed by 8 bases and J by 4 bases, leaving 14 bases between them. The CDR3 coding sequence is TGTGCCAGCGGATTGGGACTGCTTAATGAAAAACTGTTTTTT. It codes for CASGLGLLNEKLFF.

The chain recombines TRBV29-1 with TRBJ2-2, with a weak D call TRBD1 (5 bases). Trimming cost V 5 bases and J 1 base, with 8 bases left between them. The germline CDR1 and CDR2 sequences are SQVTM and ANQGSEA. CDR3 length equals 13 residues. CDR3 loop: CSVKTENTGELFF. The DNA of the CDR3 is TGCAGCGTTAAGACAGAGAACACCGGGGAGCTGTTTTTT.

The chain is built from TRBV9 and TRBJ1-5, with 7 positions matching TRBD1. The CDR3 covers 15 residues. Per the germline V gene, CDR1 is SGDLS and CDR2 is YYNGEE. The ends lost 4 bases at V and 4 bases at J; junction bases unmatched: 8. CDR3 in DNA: TGTGCCAGCAGCCCAGGGGGGACCCATAATCAGCCCCAGCATTTT. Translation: CASSPGGTHNQPQHF. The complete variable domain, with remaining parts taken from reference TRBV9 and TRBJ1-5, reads DSGVTQTPKHLITATGQRVTLRCSPRSGDLSVYWYQQSLDQGLQFLIQYYNGEERAKGNILERFSAQQFPDLHSELNLSSLELGDSALYFCASSPGGTHNQPQHFGDGTRLSIL.